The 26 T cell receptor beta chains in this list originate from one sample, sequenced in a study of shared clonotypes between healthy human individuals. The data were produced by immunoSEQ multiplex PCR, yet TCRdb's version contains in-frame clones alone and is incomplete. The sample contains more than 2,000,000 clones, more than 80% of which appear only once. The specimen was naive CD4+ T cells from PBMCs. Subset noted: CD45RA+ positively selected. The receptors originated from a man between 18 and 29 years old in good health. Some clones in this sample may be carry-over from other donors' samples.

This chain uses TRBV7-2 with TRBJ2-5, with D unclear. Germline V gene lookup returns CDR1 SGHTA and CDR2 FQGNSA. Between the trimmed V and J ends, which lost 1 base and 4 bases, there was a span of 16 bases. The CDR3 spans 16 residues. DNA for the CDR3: TGTGCCAGCAGCTTAGTGGGATCTATTCCTTCAGAGACCCAGTACTTC. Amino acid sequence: CASSLVGSIPSETQYF.

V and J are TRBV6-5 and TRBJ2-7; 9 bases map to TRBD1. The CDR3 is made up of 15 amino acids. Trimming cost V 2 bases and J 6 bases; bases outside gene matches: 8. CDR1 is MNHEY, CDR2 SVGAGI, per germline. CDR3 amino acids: CASSYGRQGVREQYF. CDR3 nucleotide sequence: TGTGCCAGCAGTTACGGGCGACAGGGGGTACGCGAGCAGTACTTC.

The CDR3 reads CASRQETGELFF. The CDR3 DNA follows: TGTGCCAGCAGGCAGGAGACCGGGGAGCTGTTTTTT. The chain uses TRBV6-1 and TRBJ2-2; D unresolved. The ends were cut back, 6 bases at V and 5 bases at J, with 7 bases in the middle. The germline V gene has CDR1 MNHNS and CDR2 SASEGT. CDR3 size: 12 residues.

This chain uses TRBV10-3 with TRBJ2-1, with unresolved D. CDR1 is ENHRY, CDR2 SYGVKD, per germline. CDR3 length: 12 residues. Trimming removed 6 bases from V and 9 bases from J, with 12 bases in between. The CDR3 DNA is TGTGCCATCAGCTCGGTGGCCGGTGAGCAGTTCTTC. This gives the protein CAISSVAGEQFF.

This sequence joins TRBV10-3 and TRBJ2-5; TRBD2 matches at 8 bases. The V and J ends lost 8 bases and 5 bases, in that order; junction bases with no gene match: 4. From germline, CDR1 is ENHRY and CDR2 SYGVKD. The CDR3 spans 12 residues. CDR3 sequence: CAISGTRETQYF. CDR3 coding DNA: TGTGCCATCTCCGGGACTAGGGAGACCCAGTACTTC.

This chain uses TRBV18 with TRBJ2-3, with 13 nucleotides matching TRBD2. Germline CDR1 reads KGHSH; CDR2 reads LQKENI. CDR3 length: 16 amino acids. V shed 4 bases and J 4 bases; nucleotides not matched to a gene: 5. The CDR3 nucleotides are TGTGCCAGCTCACGGGGGACTAGCGGGACCTCAGATACGCAGTATTTT. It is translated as CASSRGTSGTSDTQYF.

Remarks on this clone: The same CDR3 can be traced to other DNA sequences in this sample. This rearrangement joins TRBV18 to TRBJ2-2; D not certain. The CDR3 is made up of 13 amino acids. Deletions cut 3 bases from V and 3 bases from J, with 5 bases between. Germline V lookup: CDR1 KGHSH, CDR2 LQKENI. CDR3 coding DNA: TGTGCCAGCTCACCCCTCGACACCGGGGAGCTGTTTTTT. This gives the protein CASSPLDTGELFF.

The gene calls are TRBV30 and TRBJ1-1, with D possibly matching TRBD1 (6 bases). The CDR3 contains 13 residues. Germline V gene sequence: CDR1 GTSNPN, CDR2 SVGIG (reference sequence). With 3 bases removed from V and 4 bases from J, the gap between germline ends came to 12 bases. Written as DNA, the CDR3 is TGTGCCTGGAGCATTGGAGGGGGCACTGAAGCTTTCTTT. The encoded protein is CAWSIGGGTEAFF.

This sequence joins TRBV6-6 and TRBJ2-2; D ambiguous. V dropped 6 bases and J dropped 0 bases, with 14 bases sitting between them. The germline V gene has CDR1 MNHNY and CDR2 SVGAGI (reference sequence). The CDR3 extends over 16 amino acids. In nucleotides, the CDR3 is TGTGCCAGCAGCAACCGGGCGTTAGCGAACACCGGGGAGCTGTTTTTT. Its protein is CASSNRALANTGELFF.

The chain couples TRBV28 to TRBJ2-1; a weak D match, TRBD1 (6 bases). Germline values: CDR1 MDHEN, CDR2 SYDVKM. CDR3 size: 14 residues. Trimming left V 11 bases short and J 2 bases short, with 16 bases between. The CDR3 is CAGSQGITYNEQFF. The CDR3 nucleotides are TGTGCCGGGTCGCAGGGGATCACCTACAATGAGCAGTTCTTC.

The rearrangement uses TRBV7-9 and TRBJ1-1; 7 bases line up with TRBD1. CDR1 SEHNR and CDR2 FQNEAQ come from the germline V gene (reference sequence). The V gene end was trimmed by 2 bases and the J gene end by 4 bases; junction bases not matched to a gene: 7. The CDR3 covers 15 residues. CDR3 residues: CASSLRQGVGTEAFF. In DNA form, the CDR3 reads TGTGCCAGCAGCTTACGACAGGGAGTTGGCACTGAAGCTTTCTTT. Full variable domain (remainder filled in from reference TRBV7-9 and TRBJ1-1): DTGVSQNPRHKITKRGQNVTFRCDPISEHNRLYWYRQTLGQGPEFLTYFQNEAQLEKSRLLSDRFSAERPKGSFSTLEIQRTEQGDSAMYLCASSLRQGVGTEAFFGQGTRLTVV.

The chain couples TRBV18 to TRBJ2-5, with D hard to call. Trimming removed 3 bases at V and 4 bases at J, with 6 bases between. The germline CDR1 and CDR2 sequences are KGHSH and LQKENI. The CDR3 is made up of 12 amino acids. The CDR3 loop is CASSPASETQYF. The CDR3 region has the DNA TGTGCCAGCTCACCGGCATCAGAGACCCAGTACTTC.

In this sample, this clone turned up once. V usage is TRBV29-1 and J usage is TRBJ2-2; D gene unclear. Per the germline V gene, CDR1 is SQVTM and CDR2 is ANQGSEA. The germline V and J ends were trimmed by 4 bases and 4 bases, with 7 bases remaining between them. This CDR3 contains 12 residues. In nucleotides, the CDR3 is TGCAGCGTTGCAGCGATCACCGGGGAGCTGTTTTTT. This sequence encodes CSVAAITGELFF.

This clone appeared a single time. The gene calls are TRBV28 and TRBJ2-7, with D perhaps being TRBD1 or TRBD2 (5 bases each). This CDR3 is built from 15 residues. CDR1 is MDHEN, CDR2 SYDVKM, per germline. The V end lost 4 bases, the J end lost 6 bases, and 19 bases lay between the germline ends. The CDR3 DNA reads TGTGCCAGCAGTTCTTCCGGGACCCGCACTGGCGAGCAGTACTTC. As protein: CASSSSGTRTGEQYF. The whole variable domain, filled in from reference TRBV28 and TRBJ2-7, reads DVKVTQSSRYLVKRTGEKVFLECVQDMDHENMFWYRQDPGLGLRLIYFSYDVKMKEKGDIPEGYSVSREKKERFSLILESASTNQTSMYLCASSSSGTRTGEQYFGPGTRLTVT.

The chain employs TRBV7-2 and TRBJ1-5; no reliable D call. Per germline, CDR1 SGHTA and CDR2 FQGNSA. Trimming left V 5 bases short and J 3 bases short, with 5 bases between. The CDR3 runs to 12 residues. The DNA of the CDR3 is TGTGCCAGCAGCCAGGACAATCAGCCCCAGCATTTT. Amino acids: CASSQDNQPQHF.

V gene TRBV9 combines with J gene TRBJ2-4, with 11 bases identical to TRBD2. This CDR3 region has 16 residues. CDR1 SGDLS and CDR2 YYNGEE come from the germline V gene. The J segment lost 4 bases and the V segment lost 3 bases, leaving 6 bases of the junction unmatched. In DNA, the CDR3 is TGTGCCAGCAGCGAAGGACTAGCGGGCGTTAAAAACATTCAGTACTTC. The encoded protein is CASSEGLAGVKNIQYF.

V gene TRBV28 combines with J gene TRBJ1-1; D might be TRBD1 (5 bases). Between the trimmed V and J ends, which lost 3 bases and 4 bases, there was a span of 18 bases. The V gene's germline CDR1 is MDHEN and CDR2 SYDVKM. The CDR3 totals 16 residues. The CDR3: CASSLAGGTLSTEAFF. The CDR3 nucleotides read TGTGCCAGCAGTTTGGCTGGGGGAACCCTGAGCACTGAAGCTTTCTTT.

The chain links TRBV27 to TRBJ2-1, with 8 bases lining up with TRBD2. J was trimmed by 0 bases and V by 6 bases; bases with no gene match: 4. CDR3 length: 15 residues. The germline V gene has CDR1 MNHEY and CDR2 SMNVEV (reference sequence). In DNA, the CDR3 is TGTGCCAGCAGCAAAAGCGGGAGCTCCTACAATGAGCAGTTCTTC. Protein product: CASSKSGSSYNEQFF.

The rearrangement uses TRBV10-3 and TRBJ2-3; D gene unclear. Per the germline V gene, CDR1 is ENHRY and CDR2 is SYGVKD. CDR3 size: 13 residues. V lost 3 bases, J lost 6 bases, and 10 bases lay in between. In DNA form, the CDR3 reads TGTGCCATCAGTGACGGGTTCGGTGATACGCAGTATTTT. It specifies CAISDGFGDTQYF.

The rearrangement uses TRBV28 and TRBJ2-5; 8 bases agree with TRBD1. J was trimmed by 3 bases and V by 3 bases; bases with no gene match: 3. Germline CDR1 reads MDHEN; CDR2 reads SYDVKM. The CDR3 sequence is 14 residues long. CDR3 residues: CASSFSDREETQYF. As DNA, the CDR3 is TGTGCCAGCAGTTTCTCGGACAGGGAAGAGACCCAGTACTTC.

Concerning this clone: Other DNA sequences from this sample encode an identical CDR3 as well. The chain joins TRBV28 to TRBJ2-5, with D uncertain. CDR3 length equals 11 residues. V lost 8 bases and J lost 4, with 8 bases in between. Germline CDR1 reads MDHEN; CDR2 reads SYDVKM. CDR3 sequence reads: CASGFGETQYF. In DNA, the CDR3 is TGTGCCAGCGGGTTTGGAGAGACCCAGTACTTC.

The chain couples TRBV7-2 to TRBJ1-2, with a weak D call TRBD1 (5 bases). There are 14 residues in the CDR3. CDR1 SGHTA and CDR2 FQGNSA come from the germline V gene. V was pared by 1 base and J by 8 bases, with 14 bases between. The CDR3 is CASSLGAPRAGYTF. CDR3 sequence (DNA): TGTGCCAGCAGCTTAGGAGCCCCCAGGGCAGGCTACACCTTC.

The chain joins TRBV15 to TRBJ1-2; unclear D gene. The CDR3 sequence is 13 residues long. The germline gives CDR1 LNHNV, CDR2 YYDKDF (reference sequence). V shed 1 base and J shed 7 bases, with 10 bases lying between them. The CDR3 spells CATSRVSVGGYTF. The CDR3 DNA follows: TGTGCCACCAGCAGAGTGTCGGTGGGTGGCTACACCTTC.

CDR3 sequence: CASSLISGLEGLPQHF. In DNA, the CDR3 is TGTGCCAGTAGCCTCATATCCGGGCTGGAGGGTTTGCCCCAGCATTTT. The rearrangement joins TRBV19 to TRBJ1-5, with no clear D. V gave up 6 bases and J gave up 9 bases, with 24 bases separating them. This CDR3 is built from 16 residues. Per the germline V gene, CDR1 is LNHDA and CDR2 is SQIVND (reference sequence). Supplemented by reference TRBV19 and TRBJ1-5, the full variable domain reads DGGITQSPKYLFRKEGQNVTLSCEQNLNHDAMYWYRQDPGQGLRLIYYSQIVNDFQKGDIAEGYSVSREKKESFPLTVTSAQKNPTAFYLCASSLISGLEGLPQHFGDGTRLSIL.

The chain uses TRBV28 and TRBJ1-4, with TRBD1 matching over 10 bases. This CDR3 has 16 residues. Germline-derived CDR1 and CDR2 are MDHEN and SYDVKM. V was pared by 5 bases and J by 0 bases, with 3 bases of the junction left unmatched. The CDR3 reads CASSGTGASTNEKLFF. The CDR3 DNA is TGTGCCAGCAGTGGGACAGGGGCCTCAACTAATGAAAAACTGTTTTTT.

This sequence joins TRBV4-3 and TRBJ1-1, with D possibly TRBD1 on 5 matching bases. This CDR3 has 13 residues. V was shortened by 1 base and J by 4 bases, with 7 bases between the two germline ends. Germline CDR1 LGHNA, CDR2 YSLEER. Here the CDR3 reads CASSQVRVTEAFF. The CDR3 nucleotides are TGCGCCAGCAGCCAAGTCAGGGTCACTGAAGCTTTCTTT.